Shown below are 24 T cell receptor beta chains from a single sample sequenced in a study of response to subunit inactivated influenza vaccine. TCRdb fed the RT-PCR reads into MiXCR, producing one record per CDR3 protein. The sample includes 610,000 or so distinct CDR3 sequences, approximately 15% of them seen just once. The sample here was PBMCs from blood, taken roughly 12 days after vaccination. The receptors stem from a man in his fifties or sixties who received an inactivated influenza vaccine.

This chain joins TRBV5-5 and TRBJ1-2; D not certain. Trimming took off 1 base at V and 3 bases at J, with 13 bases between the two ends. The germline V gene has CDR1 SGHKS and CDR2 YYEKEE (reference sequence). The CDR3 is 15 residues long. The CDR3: CASSLSLGIHYGYTF. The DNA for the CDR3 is TGTGCCAGCAGCTTGTCCCTGGGTATTCACTATGGCTACACCTTC.

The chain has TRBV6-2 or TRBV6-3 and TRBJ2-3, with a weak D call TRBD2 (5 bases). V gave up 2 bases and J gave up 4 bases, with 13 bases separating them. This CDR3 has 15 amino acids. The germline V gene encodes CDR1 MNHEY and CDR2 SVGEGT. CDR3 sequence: CASSYGYGGPDTQYF. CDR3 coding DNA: TGTGCCAGCAGTTACGGATACGGCGGGCCAGATACGCAGTATTTT.

The CDR3 loop is CASSQRTGWYEQYF. CDR3 coding DNA: TGTGCCAGCAGCCAAAGAACAGGGTGGTACGAGCAGTACTTC. This sequence joins TRBV4-2 and TRBJ2-7, with D perhaps matching TRBD1 (6 bases). V was cut by 2 bases and J by 4 bases, with 12 bases left in between. In germline, CDR1 is LGHNA, CDR2 YNFKEQ. The CDR3 covers 14 residues.

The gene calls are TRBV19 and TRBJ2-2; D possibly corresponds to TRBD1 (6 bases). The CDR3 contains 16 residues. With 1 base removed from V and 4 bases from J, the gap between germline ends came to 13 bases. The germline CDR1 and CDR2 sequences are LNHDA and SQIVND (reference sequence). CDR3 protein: CASSIGRGSFTGELFF. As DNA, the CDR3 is TGTGCCAGTAGTATAGGTAGGGGGAGTTTCACCGGGGAGCTGTTTTTT.

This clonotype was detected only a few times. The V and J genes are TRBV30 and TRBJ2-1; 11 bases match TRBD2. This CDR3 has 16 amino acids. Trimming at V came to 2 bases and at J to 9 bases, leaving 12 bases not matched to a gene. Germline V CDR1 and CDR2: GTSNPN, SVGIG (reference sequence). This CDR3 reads CAWSRWELAGAGEQFF. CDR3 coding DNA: TGTGCCTGGAGTAGGTGGGAACTAGCGGGAGCGGGTGAGCAGTTCTTC.

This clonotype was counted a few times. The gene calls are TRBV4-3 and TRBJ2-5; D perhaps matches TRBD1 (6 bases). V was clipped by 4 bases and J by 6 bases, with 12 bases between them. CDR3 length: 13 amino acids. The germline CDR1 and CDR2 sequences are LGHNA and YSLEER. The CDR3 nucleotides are TGCGCCAGCAGCCGTCAGGGGCGGCAGACCCAGTACTTC. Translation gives CASSRQGRQTQYF.

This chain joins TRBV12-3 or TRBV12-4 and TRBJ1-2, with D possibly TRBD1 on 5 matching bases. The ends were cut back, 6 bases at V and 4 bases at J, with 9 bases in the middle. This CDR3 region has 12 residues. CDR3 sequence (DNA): TGTGCCAGCAGAAAAACAGGCTATGGCTACACCTTC. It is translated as CASRKTGYGYTF.

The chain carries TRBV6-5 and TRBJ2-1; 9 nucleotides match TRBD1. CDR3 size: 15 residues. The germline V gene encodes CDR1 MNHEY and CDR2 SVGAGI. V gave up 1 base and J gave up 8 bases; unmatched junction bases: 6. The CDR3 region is CASSYFGQGLDEQFF. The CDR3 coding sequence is TGTGCCAGCAGTTACTTCGGACAGGGGTTGGATGAGCAGTTCTTC.

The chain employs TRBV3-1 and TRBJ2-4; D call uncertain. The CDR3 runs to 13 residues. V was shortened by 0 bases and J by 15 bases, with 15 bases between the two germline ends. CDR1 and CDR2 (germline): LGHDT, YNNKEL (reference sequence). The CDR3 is CASSQDWHPVMYF. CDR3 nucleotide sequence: TGTGCCAGCAGCCAAGATTGGCACCCGGTAATGTACTTC.

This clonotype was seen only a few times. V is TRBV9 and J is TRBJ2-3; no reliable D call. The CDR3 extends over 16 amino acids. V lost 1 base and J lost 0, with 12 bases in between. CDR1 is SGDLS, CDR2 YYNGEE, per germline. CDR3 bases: TGTGCCAGCAGCGTAAGTCCACAGCCTAGCACAGATACGCAGTATTTT. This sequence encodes CASSVSPQPSTDTQYF.

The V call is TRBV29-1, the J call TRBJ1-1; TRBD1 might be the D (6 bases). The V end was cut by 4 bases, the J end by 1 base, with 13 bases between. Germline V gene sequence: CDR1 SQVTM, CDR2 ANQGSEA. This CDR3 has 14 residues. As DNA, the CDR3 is TGCAGCGTTGCTCACAGGGCGTCGAACACTGAAGCTTTCTTT. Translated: CSVAHRASNTEAFF.

As DNA, the CDR3 is TGTGCCAGCAGCCTACCGATAGGGAAAAACACTGAAGCTTTCTTT. Amino acid sequence: CASSLPIGKNTEAFF. The J gene is TRBJ1-1, the V gene TRBV12-3 or TRBV12-4; D not certain. Trimming took 6 bases from V and 2 from J, leaving 16 bases between them. This CDR3 region has 15 residues.

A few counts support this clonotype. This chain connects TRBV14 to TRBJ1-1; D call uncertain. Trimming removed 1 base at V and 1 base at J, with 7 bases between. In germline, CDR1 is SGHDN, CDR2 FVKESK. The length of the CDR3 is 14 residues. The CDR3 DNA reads TGTGCCAGCAGCCAAGGCAGCACGAACACTGAAGCTTTCTTT. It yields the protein CASSQGSTNTEAFF.

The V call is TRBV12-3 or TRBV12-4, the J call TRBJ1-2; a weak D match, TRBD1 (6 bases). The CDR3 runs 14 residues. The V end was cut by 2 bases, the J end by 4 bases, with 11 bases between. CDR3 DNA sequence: TGTGCCAGCAGTTTAAGGGGGGGCGGCTATGGCTACACCTTC. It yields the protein CASSLRGGGYGYTF.

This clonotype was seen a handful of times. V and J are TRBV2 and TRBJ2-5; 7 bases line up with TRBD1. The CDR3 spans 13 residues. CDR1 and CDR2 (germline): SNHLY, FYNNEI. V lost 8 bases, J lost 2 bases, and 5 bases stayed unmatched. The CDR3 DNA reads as TGTGCCAGCGGTGTGGACAGGCAAGAGACCCAGTACTTC. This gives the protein CASGVDRQETQYF.

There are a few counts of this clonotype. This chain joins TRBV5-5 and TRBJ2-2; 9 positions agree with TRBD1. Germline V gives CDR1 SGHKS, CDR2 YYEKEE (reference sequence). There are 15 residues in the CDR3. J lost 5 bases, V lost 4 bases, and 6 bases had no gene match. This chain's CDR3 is CASSSRQGVTGELFF. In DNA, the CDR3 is TGTGCCAGCAGCAGCCGACAGGGGGTTACCGGGGAGCTGTTTTTT. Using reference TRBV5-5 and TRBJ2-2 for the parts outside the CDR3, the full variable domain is DAGVTQSPTHLIKTRGQQVTLRCSPISGHKSVSWYQQVLGQGPQFIFQYYEKEERGRGNFPDRFSARQFPNYSSELNVNALLLGDSALYLCASSSRQGVTGELFFGEGSRLTVL.

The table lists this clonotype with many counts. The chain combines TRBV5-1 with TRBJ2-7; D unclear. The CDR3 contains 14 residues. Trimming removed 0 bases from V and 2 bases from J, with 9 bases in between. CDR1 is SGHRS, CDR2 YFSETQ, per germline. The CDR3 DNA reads TGCGCCAGCAGCTTGGACTCCGGACCCTACGAGCAGTACTTC. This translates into CASSLDSGPYEQYF.

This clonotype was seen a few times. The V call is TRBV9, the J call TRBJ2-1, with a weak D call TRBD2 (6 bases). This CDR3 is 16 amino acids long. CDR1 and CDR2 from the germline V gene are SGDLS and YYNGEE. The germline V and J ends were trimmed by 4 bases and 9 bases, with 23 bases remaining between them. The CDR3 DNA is TGTGCCAGCAGCCCGGGCGGGACCCTAAGGGTGGGTGAGCAGTTCTTC. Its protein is CASSPGGTLRVGEQFF.

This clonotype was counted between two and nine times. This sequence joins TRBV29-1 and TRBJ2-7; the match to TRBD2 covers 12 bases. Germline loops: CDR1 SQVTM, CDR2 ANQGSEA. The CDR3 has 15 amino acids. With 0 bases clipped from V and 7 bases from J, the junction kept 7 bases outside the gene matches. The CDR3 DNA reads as TGCAGCGTTGAAGAGAGACTAGCGGGAGTCGGTGAGCAGTACTTC. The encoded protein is CSVEERLAGVGEQYF.

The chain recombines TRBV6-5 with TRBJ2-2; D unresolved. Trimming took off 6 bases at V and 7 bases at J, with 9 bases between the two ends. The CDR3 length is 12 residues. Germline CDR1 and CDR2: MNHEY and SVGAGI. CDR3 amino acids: CASSPRFGELFF. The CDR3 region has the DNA TGTGCCAGCAGCCCGAGGTTCGGGGAGCTGTTTTTT.

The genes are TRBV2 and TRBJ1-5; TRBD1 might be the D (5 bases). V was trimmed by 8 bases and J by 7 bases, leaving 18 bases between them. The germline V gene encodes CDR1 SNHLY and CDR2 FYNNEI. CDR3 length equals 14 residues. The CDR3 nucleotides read TGTGCCAGCCGCTACGGGGGGATGAACCAGCCCCAGCATTTT. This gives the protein CASRYGGMNQPQHF.

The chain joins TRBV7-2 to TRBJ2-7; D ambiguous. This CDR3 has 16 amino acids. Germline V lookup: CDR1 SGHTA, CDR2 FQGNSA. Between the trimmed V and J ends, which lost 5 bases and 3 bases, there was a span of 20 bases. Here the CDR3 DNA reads TGTGCCAGCAGCCCCTGGGGTGTGGGGAACGGCTACGAGCAGTACTTC. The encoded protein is CASSPWGVGNGYEQYF.

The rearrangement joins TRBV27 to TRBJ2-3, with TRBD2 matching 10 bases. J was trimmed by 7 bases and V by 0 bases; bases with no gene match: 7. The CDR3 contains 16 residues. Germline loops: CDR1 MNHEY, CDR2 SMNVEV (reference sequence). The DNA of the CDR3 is TGTGCCAGCAGTTTATCGAATCCTAGCGGGAGAAATACGCAGTATTTT. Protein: CASSLSNPSGRNTQYF.

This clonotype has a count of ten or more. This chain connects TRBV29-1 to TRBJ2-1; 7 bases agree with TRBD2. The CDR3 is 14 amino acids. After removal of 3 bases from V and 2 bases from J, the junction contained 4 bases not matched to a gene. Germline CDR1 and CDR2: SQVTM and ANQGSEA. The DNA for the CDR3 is TGCAGCGTTGATCAGCGGGATACCTACAATGAGCAGTTCTTC. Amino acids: CSVDQRDTYNEQFF.